This T cell receptor (beta chain) originates from a study of shared T cell receptors in the human thymus. With V trimmed by 4 bases and J by 5 bases, 8 bases remained unmatched. Germline V gene lookup returns CDR1 SGHTA and CDR2 FQGNSA. This CDR3 region has 16 residues. Libraries were prepared by immunoSEQ multiplex PCR; TCRdb keeps only in-frame clonotypes and omits some of them. This sample has hundreds of thousands of clones, with 95% found just once. This rearrangement joins TRBV7-2 to TRBJ2-7; 13 positions agree with TRBD2. The sample taken for sequencing was thymocytes. This receptor was identified in a human donor. CDR3 region: CASSSVLAGGTNEQYF. In nucleotides, the CDR3 is TGTGCCAGCAGCTCCGTACTAGCGGGAGGGACAAACGAGCAGTACTTC.